This section outlines one T cell receptor (beta chain) sequence together with its context. The data were obtained in a study of shared clonotypes between healthy human individuals. Deep level was the assay's run setting. Assay: immunoSEQ multiplex PCR; the TCRdb copy retains only in-frame clones and omits some. Counted here are just over 2,000,000 clones, roughly 96% occurring once; the ten biggest clones make up 0.1% to 0.15%. The germline CDR1 and CDR2 sequences are SNHLY and FYNNEI. CDR3 size: 15 residues. With 6 bases removed from V and 6 bases from J, the gap between germline ends came to 19 bases.

This sequence was found in a young man in good health. The source material was naive CD4+ T cells sorted from blood. Subset: CD45RA+ positively selected. V usage is TRBV2 and J usage is TRBJ2-3; D is possibly TRBD2 (5 bases). The chain's CDR3 is CASSLPGLPSDTQYF. In DNA, the CDR3 is TGTGCCAGCAGCCTCCCAGGACTCCCCTCGGATACGCAGTATTTT.